One sample yielded the 15 T cell receptor beta chains listed below, sequenced in a study of T cell repertoires in cytomegalovirus infection. MiXCR, run by TCRdb on the reads, gives a single entry per CDR3 protein. The data contain hundreds of thousands of distinct CDR3 sequences, approximately 31% of them seen just once; the ten biggest clones take up approximately 15%. Sequencing was done on a sample of PBMCs. All receptors derive from a human donor in good health (CMV status not recorded). Some clones in this sample may be carry-over from other donors' samples.

This clonotype is a singleton in its sample. The CDR3 bases are TGCAGTGCTACAGGGGACAGGTCCTCTGGAAACACCATATATTTT. Translated, it gives CSATGDRSSGNTIYF. The rearrangement joins TRBV20-1 to TRBJ1-3, with 8 bases that match TRBD1. Germline CDR1 reads DFQATT; CDR2 reads SNEGSKA (reference sequence). This CDR3 region has 15 residues. V lost 4 bases to trimming and J lost 0 bases; unmatched junction nucleotides: 5.

This chain joins TRBV2 and TRBJ1-1, with D unclear. V lost 1 base and J 5 bases, leaving 8 bases between the germline ends. Germline V CDR1 and CDR2: SNHLY, FYNNEI. This CDR3 is built from 13 residues. CDR3 in DNA: TGTGCCAGCAGTGAAGGCCCTAGAACTGAAGCTTTCTTT. This codes for CASSEGPRTEAFF.

In this sample, this clonotype turned up many times. This chain links TRBV7-8 with TRBJ1-1; tentatively, D is TRBD1 (6 bases). The germline V gene encodes CDR1 SGHVS and CDR2 FQNEAQ. V shed 5 bases and J shed 1 base, with 11 bases lying between them. This CDR3 spans 14 amino acids. CDR3 DNA sequence: TGTGCCAGCAGCGCTGAGACAGGGAACACTGAAGCTTTCTTT. Its protein product is CASSAETGNTEAFF.

This clonotype turned up a few times. The chain carries TRBV18 and TRBJ1-5; no definite D call. Germline V gene data show CDR1 as KGHSH and CDR2 as LQKENI. CDR3 length: 14 amino acids. Trimming stripped 6 bases from V and 6 bases from J, with 15 bases between. CDR3 sequence reads: CASSPVGLSQPQHF. The CDR3 coding sequence is TGTGCCAGCTCTCCCGTGGGTTTAAGTCAGCCCCAGCATTTT. Using reference TRBV18 and TRBJ1-5 for the parts outside the CDR3, the full variable domain is NAGVMQNPRHLVRRRGQEARLRCSPMKGHSHVYWYRQLPEEGLKFMVYLQKENIIDESGMPKERFSAEFPKEGPSILRIQQVVRGDSAAYFCASSPVGLSQPQHFGDGTRLSIL.

This clonotype was observed at least ten times. The chain is built from TRBV7-6 and TRBJ2-5; D may be TRBD2 (5 bases). Germline V CDR1 and CDR2: SGHVS, FNYEAQ. Trimming took 5 bases from V and 5 from J, leaving 9 bases between them. The length of the CDR3 is 12 residues. The CDR3 reads CASSRRGETQYF. The CDR3 DNA is TGTGCCAGCAGCCGGCGCGGGGAGACCCAGTACTTC. Filled out from reference TRBV7-6 and TRBJ2-5, the complete variable domain reads GAGVSQSPRYKVTKRGQDVALRCDPISGHVSLYWYRQALGQGPEFLTYFNYEAQQDKSGLPNDRFSAERPEGSISTLTIQRTEQRDSAMYRCASSRRGETQYFGPGTRLLVL.

The sample holds a few counts of this clonotype. The chain joins TRBV20-1 to TRBJ2-5; 10 bases map to TRBD2. Germline V CDR1 and CDR2: DFQATT, SNEGSKA (reference sequence). V shed 4 bases, J shed 4 bases, and the junction held 9 bases outside the gene matches. The CDR3 totals 15 residues. The CDR3 loop reads CSAKISGGPPETQYF. CDR3 nucleotides: TGCAGTGCTAAAATTAGCGGGGGGCCCCCAGAGACCCAGTACTTC.

The genes are TRBV15 and TRBJ1-2, with 7 nucleotides matching TRBD1. V shed 2 bases, J shed 4 bases, and the junction held 10 bases outside the gene matches. This CDR3 region has 16 residues. The germline V gene encodes CDR1 LNHNV and CDR2 YYDKDF (reference sequence). The CDR3 nucleotides are TGTGCCACCAGCAGACAACGGACAGGCGGCCGCTATGGCTACACCTTC. This sequence encodes CATSRQRTGGRYGYTF.

The chain has TRBV5-5 and TRBJ2-7; weak D call: TRBD1 (5 bases). V lost 3 bases and J 0 bases, leaving 10 bases between the germline ends. Germline values: CDR1 SGHKS, CDR2 YYEKEE (reference sequence). This CDR3 spans 14 amino acids. The CDR3 spells CASSSQGLSYEQYF. Here the CDR3 DNA reads TGTGCCAGCAGCTCCCAGGGTCTCTCCTACGAGCAGTACTTC.

This clonotype was observed once. A read error is likely, as this CDR3 ends without the conserved phenylalanine or tryptophan. The rearrangement joins TRBV19 to TRBJ2-1; D is uncertain. Germline CDR1 is LNHDA and CDR2 is SQIVND (reference sequence). The CDR3 covers 15 residues. V lost 3 bases and J 0 bases, leaving 9 bases between the germline ends. The CDR3 DNA reads TGTGCCAGTAGTATCTACCGAAGCTCCTACAATGAGCAGTTCTTA. Protein product: CASSIYRSSYNEQFL.

This clonotype turned up a few times. The chain is built from TRBV3-1 and TRBJ1-3, with D possibly matching TRBD1 (5 bases). CDR1 is LGHDT and CDR2 is YNNKEL in the germline V gene (reference sequence). Trimming cost V 4 bases and J 4 bases, with 17 bases left between them. The CDR3 is 16 amino acids. The CDR3 reads CASSPQQAFEGNTIYF. CDR3 coding DNA: TGTGCCAGCAGCCCTCAACAGGCTTTCGAGGGAAACACCATATATTTT.

This chain links TRBV6-1 with TRBJ1-2, with a tentative D call TRBD1 (6 bases). Germline V gives CDR1 MNHNS, CDR2 SASEGT. This CDR3 has 13 amino acids. V lost 0 bases to trimming and J lost 8 bases, with 10 bases between them. The CDR3 bases are TGTGCCAGCAGTGAAGCTGGGGGCTTCGGCTACACCTTC. This translates into CASSEAGGFGYTF.

V and J are TRBV5-1 and TRBJ1-4; D gene uncertain. V lost 4 bases and J 4 bases, leaving 11 bases between the germline ends. CDR1 SGHRS and CDR2 YFSETQ come from the germline V gene. This CDR3 is 14 amino acids long. The CDR3 protein is CASSTGRINEKLFF. The CDR3 nucleotides read TGCGCCAGCAGCACCGGACGGATTAATGAAAAACTGTTTTTT.

In this sample, this clonotype turned up many times. The rearrangement uses TRBV7-6 and TRBJ1-1, with TRBD1 identical over 11 bases. The V gene end was trimmed by 6 bases and the J gene end by 9 bases; junction bases not matched to a gene: 12. Germline V gene sequence: CDR1 SGHVS, CDR2 FNYEAQ. CDR3 size: 15 residues. The CDR3 sequence is CASSPHYGQGAKAFF. For the CDR3, the DNA is TGTGCCAGCAGTCCTCACTACGGACAGGGGGCGAAAGCTTTCTTT. Combining the CDR3 with reference TRBV7-6 and TRBJ1-1 gives the whole variable domain GAGVSQSPRYKVTKRGQDVALRCDPISGHVSLYWYRQALGQGPEFLTYFNYEAQQDKSGLPNDRFSAERPEGSISTLTIQRTEQRDSAMYRCASSPHYGQGAKAFFGQGTRLTVV.

This CDR3 is CASSSRASNQPQHF. CDR3 sequence (DNA): TGTGCCAGCAGTTCGAGGGCGAGCAATCAGCCCCAGCATTTT. V is TRBV6-2 or TRBV6-3 and J is TRBJ1-5; D not resolved. Trimming stripped 4 bases from V and 1 base from J, with 8 bases between. The CDR3 is 14 residues long. Germline-derived CDR1 and CDR2 are MNHEY and SVGEGT.

This rearrangement joins TRBV5-6 to TRBJ2-1; TRBD1 matches 12 bases. This CDR3 is built from 17 residues. V trimming: 0 bases; J trimming: 6 bases; junction bases outside the gene matches: 7. The V gene's germline CDR1 is SGHDT and CDR2 YYEEEE. The CDR3: CASSLEVGTGGLNEQFF. The CDR3 DNA reads as TGTGCCAGCAGCTTGGAGGTCGGGACAGGGGGCCTCAATGAGCAGTTCTTC.